These T cell receptor beta chains were read from a single sample in a study of Graves' ophthalmopathy and Graves' hyperthyroidism. Each CDR3 protein is one row after TCRdb ran MiXCR on the multiplex PCR reads. In the table there are roughly 400,000 distinct CDR3 sequences, approximately 18% of which are singletons. The sequenced sample consisted of peripheral blood. Every receptor here comes from an adult woman with stable Graves' hyperthyroidism. Each CDR3 is given with its conserved first and last residue. Each record gives: D gene, clone size, J gene, V gene, CDR3 protein, CDR3 DNA. The D gene is left open where the match is weak. The listing skips clone size in some rows; elsewhere it reads once, few, many or a size class.

D: .; size: .; J: TRBJ2-5; V: TRBV12-3/TRBV12-4; CDR3: CASTQRGIRETQHF; DNA: TGTGCCAGCACCCAAAGGGGTATCCGAGAGACCCAGCACTTC
D: .; size: few; J: TRBJ2-2; V: TRBV9; CDR3: CASSVAPSRAAGELFF; DNA: TGTGCCAGCAGCGTAGCTCCAAGCAGGGCCGCCGGGGAGCTGTTTTTT
D: TRBD1; size: many; J: TRBJ2-7; V: TRBV6-1; CDR3: CASTRGFRGEQYF; DNA: TGTGCCTCCACCAGGGGGTTCCGGGGTGAGCAGTACTTC
D: TRBD2; size: many; J: TRBJ2-2; V: TRBV10-3; CDR3: CAISESDSGPTGELFF; DNA: TGTGCCATCAGTGAGTCGGATAGCGGGCCCACCGGGGAGCTGTTTTTT
D: .; size: many; J: TRBJ1-2; V: TRBV5-6; CDR3: CASSLSERLHGYTF; DNA: TGTGCCAGCAGCTTGTCGGAGCGGTTACATGGCTACACCTTC
D: TRBD1; size: many; J: TRBJ1-2; V: TRBV7-9; CDR3: CASSLGTDHGYTF; DNA: TGTGCCAGCAGCCTCGGGACAGACCATGGCTACACCTTC
D: .; size: few; J: TRBJ1-1; V: TRBV13; CDR3: CASSLYGIEAFF; DNA: TGTGCCAGCAGCTTATACGGAATTGAAGCTTTCTTT
D: .; size: many; J: TRBJ1-5; V: TRBV19; CDR3: CASSIATGGFQPQHF; DNA: TGTGCCAGTAGTATAGCAACGGGGGGCTTTCAGCCCCAGCATTTT
D: .; size: many; J: TRBJ2-7; V: TRBV3-1; CDR3: CASSLGTSPYEQYF; DNA: TGTGCCAGCAGCCTAGGGACTTCACCCTACGAGCAGTACTTC
D: .; size: many; J: TRBJ2-7; V: TRBV12-3/TRBV12-4; CDR3: CASSLGLIKIGAEQYF; DNA: TGTGCCAGCAGTCTAGGACTTATTAAAATAGGAGCCGAGCAGTACTTC
D: .; size: many; J: TRBJ1-1; V: TRBV12-3/TRBV12-4; CDR3: CASIGRGNTEAFF; DNA: TGTGCCAGCATAGGGAGGGGTAACACTGAAGCTTTCTTT
D: .; size: few; J: TRBJ2-2; V: TRBV12-3/TRBV12-4; CDR3: CASSLSVNTGELFF; DNA: TGTGCCAGCAGTTTATCGGTTAACACCGGGGAGCTGTTTTTT
D: .; size: .; J: TRBJ1-3; V: TRBV5-1; CDR3: CASSLAVVGPGNTIYF; DNA: TGCGCCAGCAGCTTGGCCGTGGTGGGGCCTGGAAACACCATATATTTT
D: .; size: many; J: TRBJ1-3; V: TRBV2; CDR3: CARSAGNTIYF; DNA: TGTGCCAGGAGCGCTGGAAACACCATATATTTT
D: .; size: many; J: TRBJ1-5; V: TRBV11-1; CDR3: CASSFTGAGGNQPQHF; DNA: TGTGCCAGCAGCTTCACCGGGGCGGGCGGCAATCAGCCCCAGCATTTT
D: TRBD1; size: many; J: TRBJ2-5; V: TRBV7-3; CDR3: CASSVGQQETQYF; DNA: TGTGCCAGCAGCGTGGGACAGCAAGAGACCCAGTACTTC
D: .; size: many; J: TRBJ1-1; V: TRBV5-4; CDR3: CASSLEAGVNTEAFF; DNA: TGTGCCAGCAGCTTGGAGGCAGGGGTGAACACTGAAGCTTTCTTT
D: TRBD1; size: many; J: TRBJ2-7; V: TRBV28; CDR3: CASSWTGRIDEQYF; DNA: TGTGCCAGCAGCTGGACAGGGCGAATCGACGAGCAGTACTTC
D: .; size: many; J: TRBJ2-7; V: TRBV6-5; CDR3: CASSYRDSRDEQYF; DNA: TGTGCCAGCAGTTACCGTGATAGCAGGGACGAGCAGTACTTC
D: .; size: .; J: TRBJ2-7; V: TRBV6-5; CDR3: CASSYSGLGMGYEQYF; DNA: TGTGCCAGCAGTTACTCGGGGTTAGGTATGGGGTACGAGCAGTACTTC
D: TRBD2; size: many; J: TRBJ2-7; V: TRBV20-1; CDR3: CSARDWTSGTYEQYF; DNA: TGCAGTGCTAGAGATTGGACTAGCGGAACCTACGAGCAGTACTTC
D: .; size: many; J: TRBJ2-5; V: TRBV7-2; CDR3: CASSLAPGLGPRTQYF; DNA: TGTGCCAGCAGCTTAGCCCCGGGACTGGGACCGAGGACCCAGTACTTC
D: .; size: .; J: TRBJ1-2; V: TRBV15; CDR3: CATSPLEDYGYTF; DNA: TGTGCCACCAGCCCCCTGGAGGACTATGGCTACACCTTC
D: .; size: many; J: TRBJ1-1; V: TRBV12-3/TRBV12-4; CDR3: CASSQRGHTEAFF; DNA: TGTGCCAGCAGTCAAAGGGGACACACTGAAGCTTTCTTT
D: .; size: .; J: TRBJ2-7; V: TRBV20-1; CDR3: CSARGFGGHEQYF; DNA: TGCAGTGCTAGAGGTTTTGGAGGGCACGAGCAGTACTTC
D: .; size: few; J: TRBJ2-2; V: TRBV11-3; CDR3: CASSLRGRPGELFF; DNA: TGTGCCAGCAGCTTAAGGGGTCGGCCCGGGGAGCTGTTTTTT
D: .; size: many; J: TRBJ1-5; V: TRBV12-3/TRBV12-4; CDR3: CASSRVPNQPQHF; DNA: TGTGCCAGCAGTCGGGTTCCCAATCAGCCCCAGCATTTT
D: .; size: .; J: TRBJ1-1; V: TRBV25-1; CDR3: CASSEEEWTEAFF; DNA: TGTGCCAGCAGTGAAGAGGAGTGGACTGAAGCTTTCTTT
D: .; size: many; J: TRBJ2-7; V: TRBV7-6; CDR3: CASSLGSRGNPYEQYF; DNA: TGTGCCAGCAGCTTAGGCTCGCGGGGCAACCCCTACGAGCAGTACTTC
D: TRBD1; size: few; J: TRBJ1-1; V: TRBV18; CDR3: CASSPGQVMNTEAFF; DNA: TGTGCCAGCTCACCGGGACAGGTCATGAACACTGAAGCTTTCTTT
D: .; size: many; J: TRBJ1-2; V: TRBV12-3/TRBV12-4; CDR3: CASSSTGRDYGYTF; DNA: TGTGCCAGCAGTTCGACGGGTAGGGACTATGGCTACACCTTC
D: TRBD2; size: many; J: TRBJ2-7; V: TRBV4-1; CDR3: CASSQDLAGEARSYEQYF; DNA: TGCGCCAGCAGCCAAGATCTAGCGGGAGAAGCTCGGTCCTACGAGCAGTACTTC
D: .; size: .; J: TRBJ1-2; V: TRBV18; CDR3: CASSPRPGEGYTF; DNA: TGTGCCAGCTCACCAAGGCCGGGGGAGGGCTACACCTTC
D: .; size: .; J: TRBJ1-5; V: TRBV20-1; CDR3: CSASAWANQPQHF; DNA: TGCAGTGCTAGTGCGTGGGCCAATCAGCCCCAGCATTTT
D: .; size: .; J: TRBJ2-7; V: TRBV7-9; CDR3: CASSLVGRSYEQYF; DNA: TGTGCCAGCAGCTTAGTGGGCAGATCCTACGAGCAGTACTTC
D: TRBD2; size: many; J: TRBJ2-6; V: TRBV11-2; CDR3: CASSLVYGLAGVAGANVLTF; DNA: TGTGCCAGCAGCTTAGTCTACGGACTAGCGGGAGTCGCAGGGGCCAACGTCCTGACTTTC
D: .; size: many; J: TRBJ2-2; V: TRBV11-3; CDR3: CASSPSAADTGELFF; DNA: TGTGCCAGCAGCCCATCTGCAGCGGACACCGGGGAGCTGTTTTTT
D: .; size: .; J: TRBJ1-1; V: TRBV29-1; CDR3: CSGEQHSMNTEAFF; DNA: TGCAGCGGCGAACAACACTCCATGAACACTGAAGCTTTCTTT
D: .; size: .; J: TRBJ1-3; V: TRBV15; CDR3: CATSRDTAHVSGNTIYF; DNA: TGTGCCACCAGCAGAGATACCGCACACGTCTCTGGAAACACCATATATTTT
D: TRBD2; size: many; J: TRBJ2-7; V: TRBV28; CDR3: CASRQGGSYEQYF; DNA: TGTGCCAGCCGGCAGGGAGGGTCCTACGAGCAGTACTTC
D: .; size: many; J: TRBJ2-7; V: TRBV24-1; CDR3: CATSDPGHEQYF; DNA: TGTGCCACCAGTGACCCGGGACACGAGCAGTACTTC
D: TRBD2; size: many; J: TRBJ2-2; V: TRBV6-2/TRBV6-3; CDR3: CASSPRLAGVVGELFF; DNA: TGTGCCAGCAGTCCGAGACTAGCGGGAGTTGTCGGGGAGCTGTTTTTT
D: TRBD1; size: .; J: TRBJ1-1; V: TRBV19; CDR3: CASKFRWGQGRRAEAFF; DNA: TGTGCCAGTAAGTTTCGTTGGGGACAGGGGCGACGTGCTGAAGCTTTCTTT
D: .; size: .; J: TRBJ2-7; V: TRBV7-2; CDR3: CASSLGGRAEQYF; DNA: TGTGCCAGCAGCTTAGGAGGTAGGGCCGAGCAGTACTTC
D: .; size: many; J: TRBJ2-1; V: TRBV6-1; CDR3: CASRSKRTNEQFF; DNA: TGTGCCAGCAGATCGAAGCGGACCAATGAGCAGTTCTTC
D: .; size: few; J: TRBJ1-2; V: TRBV27; CDR3: CASSFGSQYGYTF; DNA: TGTGCCAGCAGTTTTGGCAGCCAGTATGGCTACACCTTC
D: .; size: many; J: TRBJ2-7; V: TRBV6-2/TRBV6-3; CDR3: CASSYDPETYEQYF; DNA: TGTGCCAGCAGTTACGATCCGGAAACCTACGAGCAGTACTTC
D: .; size: many; J: TRBJ1-2; V: TRBV6-9; CDR3: CASSSRTSCDDYGYTF; DNA: TGTGCCAGCAGTTCGAGGACATCCTGCGACGACTATGGCTACACCTTC
D: TRBD2; size: many; J: TRBJ2-5; V: TRBV24-1; CDR3: CATSDNSGRSRETQYF; DNA: TGTGCCACCAGTGACAACAGCGGGAGGAGTCGGGAGACCCAGTACTTC
D: .; size: many; J: TRBJ1-5; V: TRBV28; CDR3: CASSLGRTNSNQPQHF; DNA: TGTGCCAGCAGTTTAGGTCGGACTAATAGCAATCAGCCCCAGCATTTT
D: .; size: many; J: TRBJ1-2; V: TRBV28; CDR3: CASSRGLGDNYGYTF; DNA: TGTGCCAGCAGTAGGGGCCTGGGGGATAACTATGGCTACACCTTC
D: .; size: once; J: TRBJ2-5; V: TRBV6-1; CDR3: CASGIGNPETQYF; DNA: TGTGCCAGCGGTATAGGTAACCCAGAGACCCAGTACTTC
D: .; size: many; J: TRBJ1-1; V: TRBV6-5; CDR3: CASHQGWANTEAFF; DNA: TGTGCCAGCCATCAGGGATGGGCGAACACTGAAGCTTTCTTT
D: TRBD1; size: .; J: TRBJ2-7; V: TRBV25-1; CDR3: CASRSGQGTTPYEQYF; DNA: TGTGCCAGCAGAAGCGGACAGGGGACAACCCCCTACGAGCAGTACTTC
D: TRBD1; size: many; J: TRBJ1-5; V: TRBV12-5; CDR3: CASGLEGQGYDQPQHF; DNA: TGTGCTAGTGGTTTGGAAGGACAGGGCTATGATCAGCCCCAGCATTTT
D: TRBD2; size: many; J: TRBJ2-7; V: TRBV30; CDR3: CAWRNREASSYEQYF; DNA: TGTGCCTGGAGAAATCGGGAGGCAAGCTCCTACGAGCAGTACTTC
D: .; size: few; J: TRBJ2-4; V: TRBV19; CDR3: CASSNMGEGGVHGIQYF; DNA: TGTGCCAGTAGTAATATGGGGGAAGGGGGAGTTCATGGCATTCAGTACTTC
D: .; size: many; J: TRBJ2-4; V: TRBV6-1; CDR3: CASSDILGSNIQYF; DNA: TGTGCCAGCAGTGACATCCTGGGGAGCAACATTCAGTACTTC
D: .; size: many; J: TRBJ1-2; V: TRBV7-2; CDR3: CASSPDSYGYTF; DNA: TGTGCCAGCAGCCCTGACAGCTATGGCTACACCTTC